These 21 T cell receptor beta chains were sequenced from one sample in a study of control samples from healthy donors and cancer patients. Method: immunoSEQ multiplex PCR; TCRdb's copy keeps in-frame clones and lacks some. The top ten hold 2% to 2.5% of the sample, which has about 180,000 clones, about nine tenths seen once. The sample consisted of blood. The origin of the receptors is a woman aged 40 to 50 in good health.

V usage is TRBV6-1 and J usage is TRBJ2-2, with D unresolved. CDR3 length: 13 amino acids. Germline values: CDR1 MNHNS, CDR2 SASEGT. With 2 bases removed from V and 13 bases from J, the gap between germline ends came to 14 bases. The CDR3 loop is CASSEYPEAGLFF. In nucleotides, the CDR3 is TGTGCCAGCAGTGAATACCCTGAGGCCGGGCTGTTTTTT.

The chain combines TRBV5-1 with TRBJ1-2, with D maybe TRBD1 (6 bases). Germline assignment: CDR1 SGHRS and CDR2 YFSETQ. The CDR3 sequence is 17 residues long. The V and J ends lost 0 bases and 4 bases respectively, with 19 bases between them. The CDR3 here is CASSLVSGVDSIYGYTF. CDR3 coding DNA: TGCGCCAGCAGCTTGGTATCAGGGGTCGACAGTATCTATGGCTACACCTTC. Full variable domain (missing parts from reference TRBV5-1 and TRBJ1-2): KAGVTQTPRYLIKTRGQQVTLSCSPISGHRSVSWYQQTPGQGLQFLFEYFSETQRNKGNFPGRFSGRQFSNSRSEMNVSTLELGDSALYLCASSLVSGVDSIYGYTFGSGTRLTVV.

This rearrangement joins TRBV3-1 (or the pseudogene TRBV3-2) to TRBJ2-5; TRBD1 is a possible D gene (5 bases). Germline values: CDR1 LGHDT, CDR2 YNNKEL (reference sequence). The CDR3 totals 14 residues. Between the trimmed V and J ends, which lost 3 bases and 4 bases, there was a span of 12 bases. Here the CDR3 reads CASSQGRVGETQYF. CDR3 DNA: TGTGCCAGCAGCCAGGGCAGGGTAGGAGAGACCCAGTACTTC.

V gene TRBV12-3 or TRBV12-4 combines with J gene TRBJ2-1; no clear D gene. The V gene lost 2 bases and the J gene lost 9 bases, with 8 bases spanning the gap. The CDR3 contains 12 residues. DNA for the CDR3: TGTGCCAGCAGTTTACCCCCAGGTGAGCAGTTCTTC. Its translation: CASSLPPGEQFF.

The CDR3 loop reads CASRGWAGEKLFF. Written as DNA, the CDR3 is TGTGCCAGTAGGGGATGGGCGGGAGAAAAACTGTTTTTT. V gene TRBV19 combines with J gene TRBJ1-4; no clear D. Trimming shortened V by 6 bases and J by 8 bases, and 13 bases separated the two germline ends. Germline V gene data show CDR1 as LNHDA and CDR2 as SQIVND (reference sequence). The CDR3 is 13 residues long.

The chain recombines TRBV7-8 with TRBJ2-7; 7 bases map to TRBD2. The CDR3 contains 15 residues. J was trimmed by 2 bases and V by 0 bases; bases with no gene match: 4. The germline V gene has CDR1 SGHVS and CDR2 FQNEAQ. Written as DNA, the CDR3 is TGTGCCAGCAGCTTAGCGGGACGGGGGGCCTACGAGCAGTACTTC. This encodes CASSLAGRGAYEQYF.

The chain carries TRBV11-3 and TRBJ2-1; D gene ambiguous. CDR1 and CDR2 from the germline V gene are SGHNT and YENEEA. The CDR3 extends over 15 amino acids. V was cut by 5 bases and J by 0 bases, with 11 bases left in between. The CDR3 bases are TGTGCCAGCAGCATCGCCCAGAGCTCCTACAATGAGCAGTTCTTC. Encoded protein: CASSIAQSSYNEQFF.

The chain combines TRBV3-1 (or the pseudogene TRBV3-2) with TRBJ2-3; D is ambiguous. This CDR3 is built from 13 residues. Germline loops: CDR1 LGHDT, CDR2 YNNKEL (reference sequence). V was shortened by 2 bases and J by 6 bases, with 9 bases between the two germline ends. Here the CDR3 DNA reads TGTGCCAGCAGCCAATTCCTGGGGGATACGCAGTATTTT. Translation: CASSQFLGDTQYF.

Only one count was recorded for this clone. The genes are TRBV5-5 and TRBJ2-7, with D perhaps matching TRBD1 or TRBD2 (5 bases each). Trimming took 3 bases from V and 6 from J, leaving 13 bases between them. Per germline, CDR1 SGHKS and CDR2 YYEKEE (reference sequence). The CDR3 contains 13 residues. The CDR3 reads CASSWGSSLEQYF. The CDR3 DNA is TGTGCCAGCAGCTGGGGGTCGAGTCTCGAGCAGTACTTC.

The rearrangement uses TRBV5-1 and TRBJ1-1, with D possibly matching TRBD1 (5 bases). The germline gives CDR1 SGHRS, CDR2 YFSETQ. V was clipped by 5 bases and J by 1 base, with 12 bases between them. The CDR3 sequence is 14 residues long. The chain's CDR3 is CASSVTDANTEAFF. DNA of the CDR3: TGCGCCAGCAGTGTGACAGACGCGAACACTGAAGCTTTCTTT.

The gene calls are TRBV18 and TRBJ2-2, with TRBD1 matching over 10 bases. Germline V CDR1 and CDR2: KGHSH, LQKENI. The CDR3 runs 17 residues. With 3 bases clipped from V and 6 bases from J, the junction kept 10 bases outside the gene matches. CDR3 sequence: CASSPTKGQGFAGELFF. The CDR3 bases are TGTGCCAGCTCACCGACAAAGGGACAGGGGTTCGCCGGGGAGCTGTTTTTT. Full variable domain (outside the CDR3, taken from reference TRBV18 and TRBJ2-2): NAGVMQNPRHLVRRRGQEARLRCSPMKGHSHVYWYRQLPEEGLKFMVYLQKENIIDESGMPKERFSAEFPKEGPSILRIQQVVRGDSAAYFCASSPTKGQGFAGELFFGEGSRLTVL.

The V call is TRBV6-5, the J call TRBJ1-6; 8 bases match TRBD1. V dropped 6 bases and J dropped 10; count of bases not matched to a gene: 8. In germline, CDR1 is MNHEY, CDR2 SVGAGI. This CDR3 contains 14 residues. The CDR3 spells CASRMDRVGSPLHF. In DNA form, the CDR3 reads TGTGCCAGCAGAATGGACAGGGTGGGATCACCCCTCCACTTT.

The CDR3 DNA sequence: TGTGCCAGCAATCTCTGGGCAGGCCGGTCTGAAGCTTTCTTT. Translated: CASNLWAGRSEAFF. V gene TRBV28 combines with J gene TRBJ1-1; no clear D gene. Per the germline V gene, CDR1 is MDHEN and CDR2 is SYDVKM. With 7 bases removed from V and 6 bases from J, the gap between germline ends came to 18 bases. The CDR3 covers 14 residues.

This chain joins TRBV20-1 and TRBJ1-1; TRBD1 might be the D (6 bases). This CDR3 spans 10 amino acids. CDR1 and CDR2 (germline): DFQATT, SNEGSKA (reference sequence). With 8 bases removed from V and 7 bases from J, the gap between germline ends came to 11 bases. The CDR3 protein is CSWGAYEAFF. The DNA of the CDR3 is TGCAGTTGGGGGGCGTATGAAGCTTTCTTT.

This chain joins TRBV11-1 and TRBJ2-7; D uncertain. Germline values: CDR1 SGHAT, CDR2 FQDESV (reference sequence). V was trimmed by 4 bases and J by 1 base, leaving 11 bases between them. This CDR3 spans 14 amino acids. The CDR3, as DNA: TGTGCCAGCAGCTCGATCACAGTTTCCTACGAGCAGTACTTC. It yields the protein CASSSITVSYEQYF.

Regarding this clone: Compared with germline, one end of the junction differs, possibly owing to a read error. This chain joins TRBV27 and TRBJ1-1; D is unclear. Germline CDR1 is MNHEY and CDR2 is SMNVEV (reference sequence). This CDR3 is 9 amino acids long. This CDR3 reads CASRFVAFF. CDR3 nucleotide sequence: TGTGCCAGCCGTTTTGTGGCTTTCTTT.

Regarding this clone: One end of the junction does not line up with germline, which may come from a read error. The CDR3 nucleotides are TGCGCCAGCAGTGACCCGCCAGTCCTCGACCGGGGAGCTGTTTTT. Amino acid sequence: CASSDPPVLDRGAVF. This sequence joins TRBV10-1 and TRBJ2-2; possibly TRBD2 for D (5 bases). The CDR3 sequence is 15 residues long. The V gene's germline CDR1 is WNHNN and CDR2 SYGVQD (reference sequence).

The CDR3 coding sequence is TGCGCCAGCAGCCCTGGGGCTAGCGGGGGCGGGGAGACCCAGTACTTC. It yields the protein CASSPGASGGGETQYF. The chain uses TRBV5-1 and TRBJ2-5; TRBD2 matches 10 bases. Germline CDR1 reads SGHRS; CDR2 reads YFSETQ. The junction had 11 bases not matched to a gene; V was cut back by 4 bases and J by 5 bases. The CDR3 sequence is 16 residues long.

This rearrangement joins TRBV28 to TRBJ1-3, with D possibly TRBD1 on 5 matching bases. Trimming took off 7 bases at V and 0 bases at J, with 10 bases between the two ends. Per the germline V gene, CDR1 is MDHEN and CDR2 is SYDVKM. The CDR3 is 14 residues long. CDR3 in DNA: TGTGCCAGCACCGACAGCCGCTCTGGAAACACCATATATTTT. Protein: CASTDSRSGNTIYF.

The chain combines TRBV7-9 with TRBJ2-7; tentatively, D is TRBD2 (7 bases). There are 14 residues in the CDR3. Germline assignment: CDR1 SEHNR and CDR2 FQNEAQ (reference sequence). Trimming pared 1 base from V and 3 bases from J, leaving 10 bases between. CDR3 amino acids: CASSLGRGHYEQYF. The CDR3, as DNA: TGTGCCAGCAGCTTAGGGCGGGGGCACTACGAGCAGTACTTC.

The chain links TRBV5-4 to TRBJ2-7, with D perhaps matching TRBD1 (5 bases). The CDR3 runs 14 residues. Germline V gene sequence: CDR1 SGHNT, CDR2 YYREEE (reference sequence). With 0 bases removed from V and 6 bases from J, the gap between germline ends came to 13 bases. CDR3 in amino acids: CASSLVAGMSEQYF. The CDR3 region has the DNA TGTGCCAGCAGCTTGGTTGCAGGGATGAGCGAGCAGTACTTC.